This is a list of T cell receptor beta chains from one sample in a study of regulatory T cells in long-lasting Graves disease. TCRdb used MiXCR to reprocess the multiplex PCR reads, holding one entry per CDR3 protein. The profile shows more than 300,000 distinct CDR3 sequences, around 20% of them singletons. The source material was peripheral blood mononuclear cells (PBMCs), sampled when the disease was refractory, from a patient treated with antithyroid drugs. Receptors originate from a female donor with Graves disease. The CDR3 runs from the conserved cysteine through the conserved F or W. Fields, in order: D gene, clone size, J gene, V gene, CDR3 protein, CDR3 DNA. A D gene is named only where the DNA matches it firmly. Some rows have no size entry. The others give once, few or many, or a class for an expanded clone.

D gene: .; clone size: few; J gene: TRBJ1-1; V gene: TRBV18; CDR3 protein: CASSPPRTKNTEAFF; CDR3 DNA: TGTGCCAGCTCACCACCGCGGACAAAGAACACTGAAGCTTTCTTT
D gene: .; clone size: many; J gene: TRBJ2-7; V gene: TRBV28; CDR3 protein: CASSLLRTGIYEQYF; CDR3 DNA: TGTGCCAGCAGTTTACTCCGGACGGGGATCTACGAGCAGTACTTC
D gene: TRBD2; clone size: once; J gene: TRBJ2-5; V gene: TRBV3-1; CDR3 protein: CASSQGGGETQYF; CDR3 DNA: TGTGCCAGCAGCCAAGGGGGGGGTGAGACCCAGTACTTC
D gene: .; clone size: .; J gene: TRBJ2-2; V gene: TRBV14; CDR3 protein: CASSRRQDDTGELFF; CDR3 DNA: TGTGCCAGCAGCCGCCGACAGGACGACACCGGGGAGCTGTTTTTT
D gene: .; clone size: many; J gene: TRBJ2-5; V gene: TRBV20-1; CDR3 protein: CSARPRGRSIQETQYF; CDR3 DNA: TGCAGTGCTAGACCTAGGGGCAGAAGCATCCAAGAGACCCAGTACTTC
D gene: TRBD2; clone size: many; J gene: TRBJ2-5; V gene: TRBV12-3/TRBV12-4; CDR3 protein: CASSSLLAHQETQYF; CDR3 DNA: TGTGCCAGCAGTTCCTTACTAGCGCACCAAGAGACCCAGTACTTC
D gene: TRBD1; clone size: many; J gene: TRBJ1-2; V gene: TRBV2; CDR3 protein: CASSEVQNRGSYTF; CDR3 DNA: TGTGCCAGCAGTGAAGTCCAAAACAGGGGTAGCTACACCTTC
D gene: TRBD1; clone size: many; J gene: TRBJ2-7; V gene: TRBV28; CDR3 protein: CASSYNSGTGEREQYF; CDR3 DNA: TGTGCCAGCAGTTATAACTCCGGGACAGGGGAGAGGGAGCAGTACTTC
D gene: TRBD1; clone size: few; J gene: TRBJ1-2; V gene: TRBV5-4; CDR3 protein: CASSPGQGVGGYTF; CDR3 DNA: TGTGCCAGCAGCCCGGGTCAGGGGGTAGGAGGCTACACCTTC
D gene: TRBD2; clone size: .; J gene: TRBJ2-5; V gene: TRBV2; CDR3 protein: CASSDLLAGSETQYF; CDR3 DNA: TGTGCCAGCAGTGATTTGCTAGCGGGGTCAGAGACCCAGTACTTC
D gene: .; clone size: .; J gene: TRBJ1-5; V gene: TRBV29-1; CDR3 protein: CSVGEGGAAQPQHF; CDR3 DNA: TGCAGCGTCGGAGAGGGAGGAGCGGCTCAGCCCCAGCATTTT
D gene: .; clone size: .; J gene: TRBJ1-4; V gene: TRBV9; CDR3 protein: CASSVGDREKLFF; CDR3 DNA: TGTGCCAGCAGCGTAGGGGACCGTGAAAAACTGTTTTTT
D gene: .; clone size: many; J gene: TRBJ2-7; V gene: TRBV28; CDR3 protein: CASRTHRESRYEQYF; CDR3 DNA: TGTGCCAGCAGGACCCACAGGGAATCCCGCTACGAGCAGTACTTC
D gene: TRBD2; clone size: many; J gene: TRBJ2-7; V gene: TRBV6-1; CDR3 protein: CATSPGLAGEQYF; CDR3 DNA: TGTGCCACCTCGCCGGGACTAGCGGGGGAGCAGTACTTC
D gene: TRBD2; clone size: .; J gene: TRBJ2-2; V gene: TRBV3-1; CDR3 protein: CASSPGLAGAGELFF; CDR3 DNA: TGTGCCAGCAGCCCTGGACTAGCGGGAGCCGGGGAGCTGTTTTTT
D gene: .; clone size: .; J gene: TRBJ2-1; V gene: TRBV12-5; CDR3 protein: CASGLTRGRYNEQFF; CDR3 DNA: TGTGCTAGTGGTTTGACTCGGGGCCGCTACAATGAGCAGTTCTTC
D gene: .; clone size: many; J gene: TRBJ1-4; V gene: TRBV7-2; CDR3 protein: CASSLGRREKLFF; CDR3 DNA: TGTGCCAGCAGCTTAGGCAGAAGAGAAAAACTGTTTTTT
D gene: .; clone size: .; J gene: TRBJ2-7; V gene: TRBV11-2; CDR3 protein: CASSLSAPGQGIPYEQCF; CDR3 DNA: TGTGCCAGCAGCTTATCCGCCCCGGGACAAGGGATCCCCTACGAGCAGTGCTTC
D gene: TRBD1; clone size: few; J gene: TRBJ1-6; V gene: TRBV30; CDR3 protein: CAWSPTGDSPLHF; CDR3 DNA: TGTGCCTGGAGTCCCACAGGGGATTCACCCCTCCACTTT
D gene: .; clone size: .; J gene: TRBJ2-2; V gene: TRBV3-1; CDR3 protein: CASSQKTLTTGELFF; CDR3 DNA: TGTGCCAGCAGCCAAAAGACCCTAACGACCGGGGAGCTGTTTTTT